The 21 T cell receptor beta chains below were found in one sample sequenced in a study of blood T cell repertoires in COVID-19. Sequencing was performed with immunoSEQ multiplex PCR; in TCRdb, only in-frame clones are kept and a portion is missing. Of fewer than 350,000 clones listed, about 86% are singletons. The sample comprised peripheral blood. All receptors come from a woman under 40 with COVID-19, enrolled during active disease.

The V gene is TRBV27, the J gene TRBJ2-1; 9 bases line up with TRBD2. This CDR3 is 14 amino acids long. The germline gives CDR1 MNHEY, CDR2 SMNVEV (reference sequence). Trimming at V came to 5 bases and at J to 4 bases, leaving 3 bases not matched to a gene. In DNA, the CDR3 is TGTGCCAGCAGTCTAGCGGGGACTTACAATGAGCAGTTCTTC. Its translation is CASSLAGTYNEQFF.

V gene TRBV19 combines with J gene TRBJ2-5, with 7 bases fitting TRBD1. The V segment lost 2 bases and the J segment 4 bases; nucleotides outside the gene matches: 7. The CDR3 loop spans 15 amino acids. Germline loops: CDR1 LNHDA, CDR2 SQIVND (reference sequence). The CDR3 DNA reads TGTGCCAGTAGTATATACAGGGGAGAGGGAGAGACCCAGTACTTC. Translating gives CASSIYRGEGETQYF.

This clone was seen a handful of times. The chain joins TRBV5-1 to TRBJ1-1, with TRBD1 identical over 7 bases. Trimming at V came to 5 bases and at J to 3 bases, leaving 19 bases not matched to a gene. This CDR3 has 18 amino acids. Per germline, CDR1 SGHRS and CDR2 YFSETQ. The DNA of the CDR3 is TGCGCCAGCAGAGTACGTACAGGATCAACAGGGGTGGACACTGAAGCTTTCTTT. This gives the protein CASRVRTGSTGVDTEAFF.

V is TRBV19 and J is TRBJ1-1, with 12 nucleotides matching TRBD1. The germline CDR1 and CDR2 sequences are LNHDA and SQIVND (reference sequence). The CDR3 has 18 residues. The V and J ends lost 1 base and 4 bases, in that order; junction bases with no gene match: 10. This chain's CDR3 is CASSIGGGTGGFGTEAFF. In nucleotides, the CDR3 is TGTGCCAGTAGTATAGGGGGTGGGACAGGGGGCTTCGGCACTGAAGCTTTCTTT.

The chain joins TRBV9 to TRBJ2-5, with D maybe TRBD1 (6 bases). The CDR3 runs 14 residues. Deletions cut 0 bases from V and 5 bases from J, with 11 bases between. The V gene's germline CDR1 is SGDLS and CDR2 YYNGEE. The CDR3 DNA follows: TGTGCCAGCAGCGTAGGGACAGTCACGGAGACCCAGTACTTC. Translating it yields CASSVGTVTETQYF.

This clone was counted a single time. The V gene is TRBV16, the J gene TRBJ2-7; a weak D match, TRBD2 (6 bases). V lost 2 bases, J lost 0 bases, and 8 bases lay in between. Per the germline V gene, CDR1 is KGHSY and CDR2 is FQNENV. The CDR3 covers 14 residues. CDR3 protein: CASSQGGSSYEQYF. DNA for the CDR3: TGTGCCAGCAGCCAAGGGGGGAGCTCCTACGAGCAGTACTTC.

This clone has just one count. This chain links TRBV3-1 (or the pseudogene TRBV3-2) with TRBJ2-3; 11 bases align to TRBD2. V shed 0 bases and J 8 bases; nucleotides not matched to a gene: 7. The CDR3 spans 16 residues. CDR1 is LGHDT and CDR2 is YNNKEL in the germline V gene (reference sequence). The CDR3 bases are TGTGCCAGCAGCCAAGATATGGCTAGCGGGGGGCGTACGCAGTATTTT. This encodes CASSQDMASGGRTQYF.

The chain couples TRBV5-1 to TRBJ2-2; 7 bases agree with TRBD1. The CDR3 length is 15 residues. V was pared by 0 bases and J by 6 bases, with 5 bases of the junction left unmatched. Germline V gives CDR1 SGHRS, CDR2 YFSETQ. The CDR3 DNA sequence: TGCGCCAGCAGCTTGGCAGACAGGGTCCCCGGGGAGCTGTTTTTT. This encodes CASSLADRVPGELFF.

The chain has TRBV5-1 and TRBJ2-5, with 7 bases identical to TRBD2. Germline CDR1 reads SGHRS; CDR2 reads YFSETQ. This CDR3 spans 16 amino acids. V dropped 3 bases and J dropped 5; count of bases not matched to a gene: 13. CDR3 sequence reads: CASSSRTSGGTETQYF. The CDR3 nucleotides read TGCGCCAGCAGCTCGAGGACTAGTGGGGGGACGGAGACCCAGTACTTC.

The chain is built from TRBV28 and TRBJ2-1; perhaps TRBD1 as D (8 bases). The CDR3 is made up of 16 amino acids. The germline CDR1 and CDR2 sequences are MDHEN and SYDVKM. Trimming pared 4 bases from V and 0 bases from J, leaving 13 bases between. The CDR3 region has the DNA TGTGCCAGCAGTTCCACAGGGGGGGCCTCCTACAATGAGCAGTTCTTC. It translates to CASSSTGGASYNEQFF.

V is TRBV5-1 and J is TRBJ2-3; D unclear. This CDR3 has 13 amino acids. V was clipped by 3 bases and J by 5 bases, with 10 bases between them. Germline values: CDR1 SGHRS, CDR2 YFSETQ. The CDR3 region has the DNA TGCGCCAGCAGCTCCCTCGTTCGAGATACGCAGTATTTT. It encodes CASSSLVRDTQYF.

This clone was observed a handful of times. This chain uses TRBV5-1 with TRBJ1-5, with 9 nucleotides matching TRBD1. Germline V gene sequence: CDR1 SGHRS, CDR2 YFSETQ. The CDR3 length is 15 residues. V shed 4 bases and J 4 bases; nucleotides not matched to a gene: 6. CDR3 amino acids: CASSRGTGWNQPQHF. Written as DNA, the CDR3 is TGCGCCAGCAGCCGGGGGACAGGGTGGAATCAGCCCCAGCATTTT. The whole variable domain, remainder taken from reference TRBV5-1 and TRBJ1-5, is KAGVTQTPRYLIKTRGQQVTLSCSPISGHRSVSWYQQTPGQGLQFLFEYFSETQRNKGNFPGRFSGRQFSNSRSEMNVSTLELGDSALYLCASSRGTGWNQPQHFGDGTRLSIL.

The rearrangement uses TRBV12-3 or TRBV12-4 and TRBJ1-4; D is possibly TRBD1 (5 bases). This CDR3 comprises 13 residues. V was cut by 7 bases and J by 7 bases, with 13 bases left in between. The CDR3 DNA sequence: TGTGCCAGCACCCGGGGGGGATTTGAAAAACTGTTTTTT. Translating gives CASTRGGFEKLFF.

The chain couples TRBV15 to TRBJ1-2; D might be TRBD1 (5 bases). CDR1 and CDR2 from the germline V gene are LNHNV and YYDKDF (reference sequence). Between the trimmed V and J ends, which lost 1 base and 3 bases, there was a span of 9 bases. The CDR3 consists of 14 residues. The CDR3 spells CATSRGGVHYGYTF. The CDR3 DNA follows: TGTGCCACCAGCAGAGGGGGGGTGCACTATGGCTACACCTTC.

This clone has just a few counts. The chain is built from TRBV3-1 (or the pseudogene TRBV3-2) and TRBJ2-3; tentatively, D is TRBD1 (6 bases). The CDR3 spans 15 residues. Per germline, CDR1 LGHDT and CDR2 YNNKEL (reference sequence). Trimming took off 4 bases at V and 4 bases at J, with 15 bases between the two ends. The CDR3 loop reads CASSPTMGAADTQYF. CDR3 sequence (DNA): TGTGCCAGCAGCCCCACAATGGGGGCGGCAGATACGCAGTATTTT.

The chain employs TRBV3-1 (or the pseudogene TRBV3-2) and TRBJ2-1; possibly TRBD1 for D (6 bases). This CDR3 spans 13 amino acids. Trimming removed 10 bases from V and 4 bases from J, with 14 bases in between. The germline CDR1 and CDR2 sequences are LGHDT and YNNKEL (reference sequence). The CDR3 sequence: CATELTGYNEQFF. The CDR3 DNA is TGTGCCACCGAACTCACAGGGTACAATGAGCAGTTCTTC.

The chain couples TRBV7-9 to TRBJ2-2, with 12 bases matching TRBD2. Germline assignment: CDR1 SEHNR and CDR2 FQNEAQ (reference sequence). V shed 4 bases and J 1 base; nucleotides not matched to a gene: 7. There are 18 residues in the CDR3. The CDR3 spells CASSSDPLAGGNTGELFF. The DNA for the CDR3 is TGTGCCAGCAGCTCTGACCCACTAGCGGGGGGGAACACCGGGGAGCTGTTTTTT.

Here the CDR3 reads CASSPFSGEIYGYTF. The CDR3 DNA reads as TGTGCCAGTAGCCCTTTTTCCGGGGAAATATATGGCTACACCTTC. The chain is built from TRBV19 and TRBJ1-2; D remains ambiguous. This CDR3 contains 15 residues. The V gene's germline CDR1 is LNHDA and CDR2 SQIVND (reference sequence). V lost 6 bases and J 5 bases, leaving 19 bases between the germline ends.

V gene TRBV2 combines with J gene TRBJ2-1; TRBD2 matches at 13 bases. CDR1 and CDR2 (germline): SNHLY, FYNNEI. V trimming: 6 bases; J trimming: 7 bases; junction bases outside the gene matches: 0. The CDR3 runs to 13 residues. The CDR3, as DNA: TGTGCCAGCAGGGGACTAGCGGGGAATGAGCAGTTCTTC. Amino acids: CASRGLAGNEQFF.

The gene calls are TRBV19 and TRBJ1-2; 8 bases agree with TRBD1. Germline lookup yields CDR1 LNHDA and CDR2 SQIVND (reference sequence). This CDR3 is built from 15 residues. Trimming removed 5 bases from V and 1 base from J; junction bases left unmatched: 6. The CDR3 loop reads CASSFGTGHNYGYTF. CDR3 nucleotides: TGTGCCAGTAGTTTCGGGACAGGCCATAACTATGGCTACACCTTC.

This chain links TRBV7-9 with TRBJ1-2, with 10 bases that match TRBD1. The junction had 7 bases not matched to a gene; V was cut back by 5 bases and J by 4 bases. From germline, CDR1 is SEHNR and CDR2 FQNEAQ (reference sequence). The CDR3 covers 15 residues. The CDR3 bases are TGTGCCAGCAGCCCAGGGACAGGGGTTAGCTATGGCTACACCTTC. Encoded protein: CASSPGTGVSYGYTF.